The TCR beta chain described here comes from a study of T cells in localized non-small cell lung cancer (dated by TCRdb to the early 2020s). Regarding the complete study: T cell repertoires of a few hundred early-stage NSCLC patients were analyzed, with tumors being compared against uninvolved tumor-adjacent lungs. The cohort was made up of hundreds of treatment-naive NSCLC patients whose localized lung tumors had been resected. The mean age of the NSCLC patients was around 65 years, with about 130 men and approximately 100 women. Results and caveats for the whole study, not just this receptor: Uninvolved tumor-adjacent lung showed the highest T cell clonality, higher than tumor, which suggests more focused antigenic responses in the adjacent lung. Of the top 100 tumor clones, a median of roughly 60 were detected in paired uninvolved adjacent lung; around 27 were also among that lung's top 100. Because multi-region sequencing of the tumors was not done, intratumor heterogeneity could not be ruled out. Higher blood T cell density associated with longer overall survival, while higher adjacent-lung clonality associated with shorter survival. Because the study design was exploratory, TCR variables were selected using unadjusted p-values without false-discovery rate correction.

Deletion took 6 bases off V and 2 bases off J, with a span of 17 bases between the germline ends. Reading from cysteine to phenylalanine, the CDR3 counts 15 amino acids. This entry keeps only the CDR3 DNA: 45 bases, framed from base 1. Sequences SGHNT (CDR1) and YENEEA (CDR2) are obtained from the germline V gene. This clone was counted only a few times. Its antigen remains undetermined. Per-base quality was not reported, and no clone a single base away is much larger than it. At diagnosis, peripheral blood, uninvolved tumor-adjacent lung and tumor were collected and stored as a combination of fresh-frozen and FFPE material. TCR beta CDR3 regions were sequenced from DNA using the immunoSEQ Assay. In the source study's methods: T cell density was computed as TCR beta template counts normalized to usable DNA estimated by amplifying housekeeping genes. Richness was estimated with the preseqR package, extrapolating to 400,000 templates for PBMC samples and 120,000 templates for tissue samples. Clonality was calculated as one minus Pielou's evenness. To identify tissue-enriched TCRs, differential abundance testing was run on productive amino-acid clonotypes with a minimum total count of 5 and an alpha of 0.1. Repertoire overlap between compartments was quantified with the Jaccard Index and Morisita Overlap Index. TCR beta CDR3s were clustered by GLIPH together with public tetramer-defined viral CDR3s, and at least three viral sequences plus V-gene enrichment were required for viral motifs. Imported from immuneACCESS, the table was reduced by TCRdb to in-frame sequences with V and J called. These copies leave out some clones; in studies compared against another copy, an unresolved V gene accounts for under half, and the cause of the remainder is not known. V and J calls and clone size are those listed in that table; D and trimming were worked out from the DNA. This sample lists 1,500 to 2,000 clones; over 20% were detected once. The top ten constitute 10% to 15% of the sample.

The chain is assembled from TRBV11-3 and TRBJ2-7; too little of a D gene remains to name it. The sequence came from a woman between 35 and 75 years old with stage II lung adenocarcinoma. The sample consisted of lung tumor tissue, taken before any cancer treatment. This receptor has the CDR3 CASSLGSAPTYEQYF. The DNA sequence is given as TGTGCCAGCAGTCTCGGGTCAGCTCCCACCTACGAGCAGTACTTC.